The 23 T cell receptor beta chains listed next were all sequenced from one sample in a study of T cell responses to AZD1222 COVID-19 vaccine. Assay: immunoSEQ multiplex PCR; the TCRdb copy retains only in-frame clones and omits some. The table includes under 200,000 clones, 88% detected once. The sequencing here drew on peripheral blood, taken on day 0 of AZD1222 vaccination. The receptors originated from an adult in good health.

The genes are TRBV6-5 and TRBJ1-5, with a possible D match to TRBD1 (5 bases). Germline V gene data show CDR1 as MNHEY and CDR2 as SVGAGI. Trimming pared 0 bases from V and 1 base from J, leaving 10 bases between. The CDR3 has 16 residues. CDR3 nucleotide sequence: TGTGCCAGCAGTTACTCCCCGCGGGGCAGCAATCAGCCCCAGCATTTT. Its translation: CASSYSPRGSNQPQHF.

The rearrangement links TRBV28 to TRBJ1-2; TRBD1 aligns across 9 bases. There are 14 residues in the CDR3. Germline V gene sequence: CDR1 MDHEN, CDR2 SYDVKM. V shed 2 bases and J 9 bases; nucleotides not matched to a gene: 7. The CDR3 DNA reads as TGTGCCAGCAGTTTAGGGGACAGGGTAAAAAGCTACACCTTC. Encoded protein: CASSLGDRVKSYTF.

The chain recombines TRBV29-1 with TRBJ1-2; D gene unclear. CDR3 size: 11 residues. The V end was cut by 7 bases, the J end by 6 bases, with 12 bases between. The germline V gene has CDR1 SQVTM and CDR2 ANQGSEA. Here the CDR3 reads CSAPWGNGYTF. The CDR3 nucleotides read TGCAGCGCCCCTTGGGGAAATGGCTACACCTTC.

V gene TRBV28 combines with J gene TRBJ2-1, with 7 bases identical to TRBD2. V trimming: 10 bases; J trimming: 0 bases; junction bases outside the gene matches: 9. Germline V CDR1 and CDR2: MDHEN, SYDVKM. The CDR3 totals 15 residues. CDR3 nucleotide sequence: TGTGCCACCAGACCGAGCGGGGCCTCCTACAATGAGCAGTTCTTC. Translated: CATRPSGASYNEQFF. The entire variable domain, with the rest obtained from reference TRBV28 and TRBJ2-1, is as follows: DVKVTQSSRYLVKRTGEKVFLECVQDMDHENMFWYRQDPGLGLRLIYFSYDVKMKEKGDIPEGYSVSREKKERFSLILESASTNQTSMYLCATRPSGASYNEQFFGPGTRLTVL.

CDR3 region: CASSVEARAPGELFF. The CDR3 DNA reads TGTGCCAGCAGCGTCGAAGCCAGAGCACCCGGGGAGCTGTTTTTT. V usage is TRBV9 and J usage is TRBJ2-2, with D unclear. This CDR3 has 15 amino acids. The germline gives CDR1 SGDLS, CDR2 YYNGEE. Trimming removed 2 bases at V and 6 bases at J, with 14 bases between.

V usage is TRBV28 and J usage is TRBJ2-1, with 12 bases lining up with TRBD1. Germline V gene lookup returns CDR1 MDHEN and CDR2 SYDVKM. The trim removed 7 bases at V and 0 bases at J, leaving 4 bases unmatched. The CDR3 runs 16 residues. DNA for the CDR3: TGTGCCAGCACCGGGACAGGGGGCAGCTCCTACAATGAGCAGTTCTTC. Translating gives CASTGTGGSSYNEQFF. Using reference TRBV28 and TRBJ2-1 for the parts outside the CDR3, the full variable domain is DVKVTQSSRYLVKRTGEKVFLECVQDMDHENMFWYRQDPGLGLRLIYFSYDVKMKEKGDIPEGYSVSREKKERFSLILESASTNQTSMYLCASTGTGGSSYNEQFFGPGTRLTVL.

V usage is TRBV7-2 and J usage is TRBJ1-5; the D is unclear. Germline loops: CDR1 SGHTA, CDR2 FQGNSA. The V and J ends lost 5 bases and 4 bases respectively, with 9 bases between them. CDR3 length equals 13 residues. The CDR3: CASSKWANQPQHF. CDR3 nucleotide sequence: TGTGCCAGCAGCAAATGGGCAAATCAGCCCCAGCATTTT.

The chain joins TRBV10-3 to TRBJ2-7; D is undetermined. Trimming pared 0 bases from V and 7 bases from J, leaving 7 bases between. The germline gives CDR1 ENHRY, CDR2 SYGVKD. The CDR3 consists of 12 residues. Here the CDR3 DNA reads TGTGCCATCAGTGAGTCTGGGGTTGAGCAGTACTTC. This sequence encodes CAISESGVEQYF.

This chain's CDR3 is CASSQGQGANTGELFF. DNA for the CDR3: TGTGCCAGCAGCCAAGGACAGGGGGCGAACACCGGGGAGCTGTTTTTT. The chain combines TRBV7-9 with TRBJ2-2; TRBD1 matches 10 bases. This CDR3 spans 16 amino acids. Germline loops: CDR1 SEHNR, CDR2 FQNEAQ (reference sequence). The V segment lost 5 bases and the J segment 0 bases; nucleotides outside the gene matches: 3.

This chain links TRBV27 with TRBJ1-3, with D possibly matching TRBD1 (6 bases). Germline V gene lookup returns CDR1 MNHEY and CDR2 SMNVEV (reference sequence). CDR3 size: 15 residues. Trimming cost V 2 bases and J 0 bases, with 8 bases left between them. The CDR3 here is CASSLQGPSGNTIYF. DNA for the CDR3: TGTGCCAGCAGTTTACAGGGGCCCTCTGGAAACACCATATATTTT.

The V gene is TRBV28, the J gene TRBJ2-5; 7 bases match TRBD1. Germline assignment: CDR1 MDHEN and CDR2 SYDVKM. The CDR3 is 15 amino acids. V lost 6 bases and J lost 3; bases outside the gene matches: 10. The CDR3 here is CASSHQWTGKETQYF. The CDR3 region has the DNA TGTGCCAGCAGCCACCAATGGACAGGAAAAGAGACCCAGTACTTC.

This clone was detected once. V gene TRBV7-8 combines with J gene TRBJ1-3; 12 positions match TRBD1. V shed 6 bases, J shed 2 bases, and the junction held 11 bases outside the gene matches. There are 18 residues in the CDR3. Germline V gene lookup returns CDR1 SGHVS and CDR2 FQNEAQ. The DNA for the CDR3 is TGTGCCAGCAGTCCTCGGCCGGGACAGGGGGCGCCTGGAAACACCATATATTTT. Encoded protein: CASSPRPGQGAPGNTIYF.

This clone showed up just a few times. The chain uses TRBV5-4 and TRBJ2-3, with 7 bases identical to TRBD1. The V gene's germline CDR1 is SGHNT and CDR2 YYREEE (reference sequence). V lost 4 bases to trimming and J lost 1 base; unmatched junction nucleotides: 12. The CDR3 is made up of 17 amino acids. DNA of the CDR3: TGTGCCAGCAGCCCGGACAGGCCGAGTGTTCGCACAGATACGCAGTATTTT. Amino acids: CASSPDRPSVRTDTQYF.

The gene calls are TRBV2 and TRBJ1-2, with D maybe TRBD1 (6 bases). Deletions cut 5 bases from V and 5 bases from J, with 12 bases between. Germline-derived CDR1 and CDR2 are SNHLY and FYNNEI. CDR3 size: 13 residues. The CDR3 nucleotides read TGTGCCAGCAGTCGGACAGAGGGGTATGGCTACACCTTC. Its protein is CASSRTEGYGYTF.

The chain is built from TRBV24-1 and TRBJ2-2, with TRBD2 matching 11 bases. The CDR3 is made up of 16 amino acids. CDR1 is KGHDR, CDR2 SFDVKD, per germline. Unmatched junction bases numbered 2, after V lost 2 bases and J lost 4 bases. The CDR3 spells CATSDSLAGATGELFF. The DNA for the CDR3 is TGTGCCACCAGTGATTCACTAGCGGGAGCCACCGGGGAGCTGTTTTTT.

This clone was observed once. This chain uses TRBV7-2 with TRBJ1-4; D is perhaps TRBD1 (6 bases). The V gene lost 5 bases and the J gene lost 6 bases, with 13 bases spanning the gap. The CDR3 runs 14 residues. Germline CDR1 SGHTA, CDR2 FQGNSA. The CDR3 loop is CASSPGQGYEKLFF. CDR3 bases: TGTGCCAGCAGCCCGGGGCAGGGGTATGAAAAACTGTTTTTT. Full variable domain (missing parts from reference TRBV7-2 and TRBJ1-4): GAGVSQSPSNKVTEKGKDVELRCDPISGHTALYWYRQSLGQGLEFLIYFQGNSAPDKSGLPSDRFSAERTGGSVSTLTIQRTQQEDSAVYLCASSPGQGYEKLFFGSGTQLSVL.

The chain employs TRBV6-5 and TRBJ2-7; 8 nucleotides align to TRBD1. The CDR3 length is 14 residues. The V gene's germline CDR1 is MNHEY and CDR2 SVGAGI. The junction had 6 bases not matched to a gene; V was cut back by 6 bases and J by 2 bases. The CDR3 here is CASRRGQGAYEQYF. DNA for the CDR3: TGTGCCAGCAGGCGCGGACAGGGCGCCTACGAGCAGTACTTC.

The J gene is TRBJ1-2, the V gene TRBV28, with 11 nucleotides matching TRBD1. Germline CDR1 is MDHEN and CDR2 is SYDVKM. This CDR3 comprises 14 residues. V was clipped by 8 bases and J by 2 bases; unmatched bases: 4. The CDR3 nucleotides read TGTGCCAGCTCCGGGACAGGGGGGAACTATGGCTACACCTTC. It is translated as CASSGTGGNYGYTF.

The CDR3 DNA sequence: TGTGCCAGCAGCATGGGACAGACCTACAATGAGCAGTTCTTC. Its translation is CASSMGQTYNEQFF. V gene TRBV5-4 combines with J gene TRBJ2-1, with 7 positions matching TRBD1. The length of the CDR3 is 14 residues. Germline V gene sequence: CDR1 SGHNT, CDR2 YYREEE (reference sequence). The junction had 3 bases not matched to a gene; V was cut back by 4 bases and J by 2 bases. Full variable domain (remainder filled in from reference TRBV5-4 and TRBJ2-1): ETGVTQSPTHLIKTRGQQVTLRCSSQSGHNTVSWYQQALGQGPQFIFQYYREEENGRGNFPPRFSGLQFPNYSSELNVNALELDDSALYLCASSMGQTYNEQFFGPGTRLTVL.

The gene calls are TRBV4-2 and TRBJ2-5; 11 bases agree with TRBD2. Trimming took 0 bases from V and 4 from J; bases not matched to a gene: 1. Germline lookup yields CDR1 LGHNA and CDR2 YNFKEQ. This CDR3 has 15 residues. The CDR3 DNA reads TGTGCCAGCAGCCAAGATAGCGGGGGGGCAGAGACCCAGTACTTC. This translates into CASSQDSGGAETQYF.

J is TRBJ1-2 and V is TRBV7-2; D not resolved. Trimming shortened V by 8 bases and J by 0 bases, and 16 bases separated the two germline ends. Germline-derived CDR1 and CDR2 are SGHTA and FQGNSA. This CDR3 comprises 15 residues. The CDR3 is CASSPAEVPNYGYTF. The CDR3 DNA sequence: TGTGCCAGCTCCCCTGCTGAGGTTCCTAACTATGGCTACACCTTC.

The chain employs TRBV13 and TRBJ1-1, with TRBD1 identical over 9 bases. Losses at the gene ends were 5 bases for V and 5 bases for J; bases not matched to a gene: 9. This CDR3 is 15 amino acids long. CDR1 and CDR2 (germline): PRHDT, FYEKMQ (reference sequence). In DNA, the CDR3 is TGTGCCAGCAGCCCGCGGACAGGGGTAGTGACTGAAGCTTTCTTT. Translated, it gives CASSPRTGVVTEAFF.

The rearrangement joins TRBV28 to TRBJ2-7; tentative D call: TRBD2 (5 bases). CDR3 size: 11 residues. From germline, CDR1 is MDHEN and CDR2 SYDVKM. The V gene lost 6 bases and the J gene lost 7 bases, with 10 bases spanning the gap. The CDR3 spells CASSPRTEQYF. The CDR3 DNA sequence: TGTGCCAGCAGCCCACGGACTGAGCAGTACTTC.